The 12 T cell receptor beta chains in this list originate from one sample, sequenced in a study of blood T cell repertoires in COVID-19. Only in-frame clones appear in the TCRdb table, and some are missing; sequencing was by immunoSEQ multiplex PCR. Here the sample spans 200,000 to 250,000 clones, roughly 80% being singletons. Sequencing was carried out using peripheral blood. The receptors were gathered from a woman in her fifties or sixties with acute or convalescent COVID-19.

For the CDR3, the DNA is TGTGCCAGCAGCCAAGGGGGGGAGACACACTACACCTTC. It translates to CASSQGGETHYTF. The chain uses TRBV3-1 (or the pseudogene TRBV3-2) and TRBJ1-2; maybe TRBD1 (5 bases). V was cut by 1 base and J by 10 bases, with 13 bases left in between. Germline V CDR1 and CDR2: LGHDT, YNNKEL (reference sequence). The CDR3 length is 13 residues.

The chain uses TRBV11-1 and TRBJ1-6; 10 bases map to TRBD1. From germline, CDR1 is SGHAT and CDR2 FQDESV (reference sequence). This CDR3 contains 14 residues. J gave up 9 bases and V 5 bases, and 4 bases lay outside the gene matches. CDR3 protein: CASSQTGGFSPLHF. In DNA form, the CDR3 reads TGTGCCAGCAGCCAGACAGGGGGCTTTTCACCCCTCCACTTT.

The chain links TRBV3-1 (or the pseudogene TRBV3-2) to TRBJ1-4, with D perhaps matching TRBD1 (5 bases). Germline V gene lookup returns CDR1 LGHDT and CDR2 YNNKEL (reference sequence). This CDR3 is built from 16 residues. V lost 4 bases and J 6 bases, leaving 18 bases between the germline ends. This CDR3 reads CASSLTGGKGDEKLFF. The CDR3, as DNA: TGTGCCAGCAGCCTCACAGGAGGGAAAGGGGATGAAAAACTGTTTTTT.

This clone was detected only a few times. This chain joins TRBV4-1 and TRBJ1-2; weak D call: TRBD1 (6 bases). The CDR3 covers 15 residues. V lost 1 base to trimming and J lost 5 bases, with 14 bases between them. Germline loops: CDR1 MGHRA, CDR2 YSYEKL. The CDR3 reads CASSQGLGGSYGYTF. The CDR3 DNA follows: TGCGCCAGCAGCCAAGGATTAGGGGGATCTTATGGCTACACCTTC.

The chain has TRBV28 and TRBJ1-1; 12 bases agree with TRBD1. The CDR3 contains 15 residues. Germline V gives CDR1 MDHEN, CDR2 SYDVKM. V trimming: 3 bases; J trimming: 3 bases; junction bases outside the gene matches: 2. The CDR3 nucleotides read TGTGCCAGCAGTTTGTGGGACAGGGGGCACACTGAAGCTTTCTTT. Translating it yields CASSLWDRGHTEAFF.

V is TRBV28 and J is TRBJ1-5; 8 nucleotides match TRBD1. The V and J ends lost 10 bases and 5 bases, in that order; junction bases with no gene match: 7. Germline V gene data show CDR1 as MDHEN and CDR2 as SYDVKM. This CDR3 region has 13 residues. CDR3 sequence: CATSTGDHQPQHF. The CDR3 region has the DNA TGTGCCACCTCGACAGGGGACCATCAGCCCCAGCATTTT.

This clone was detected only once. In nucleotides, the CDR3 is TGTGCCAGCAGCCCTCTAGGAGGAGGGGCCTACGAGCAGTACTTC. Translated: CASSPLGGGAYEQYF. The chain recombines TRBV3-1 (or the pseudogene TRBV3-2) with TRBJ2-7; D is possibly TRBD2 (6 bases). The V and J ends lost 4 bases and 2 bases respectively, with 15 bases between them. The CDR3 spans 15 residues. Germline assignment: CDR1 LGHDT and CDR2 YNNKEL (reference sequence).

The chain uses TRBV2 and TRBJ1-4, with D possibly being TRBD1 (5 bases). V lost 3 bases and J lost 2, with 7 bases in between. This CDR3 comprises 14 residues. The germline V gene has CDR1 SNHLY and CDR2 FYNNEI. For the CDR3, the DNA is TGTGCCAGCAGTGAGGGACTCACTAATGAAAAACTGTTTTTT. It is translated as CASSEGLTNEKLFF.

This CDR3 is CASSSDRSTGELFF. Here the CDR3 DNA reads TGTGCCAGCAGCTCCGACAGGAGCACCGGGGAGCTGTTTTTT. The chain has TRBV6-2 or TRBV6-3 and TRBJ2-2; TRBD1 is a possible D gene (6 bases). The germline gives CDR1 MNHEY, CDR2 SVGEGT. With 6 bases removed from V and 4 bases from J, the gap between germline ends came to 12 bases. The length of the CDR3 is 14 residues.

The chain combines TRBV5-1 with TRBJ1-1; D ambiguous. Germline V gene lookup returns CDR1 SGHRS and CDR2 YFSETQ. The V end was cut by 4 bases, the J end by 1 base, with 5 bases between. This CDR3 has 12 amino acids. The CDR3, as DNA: TGCGCCAGCAGCGAGGGGAACACTGAAGCTTTCTTT. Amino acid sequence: CASSEGNTEAFF.

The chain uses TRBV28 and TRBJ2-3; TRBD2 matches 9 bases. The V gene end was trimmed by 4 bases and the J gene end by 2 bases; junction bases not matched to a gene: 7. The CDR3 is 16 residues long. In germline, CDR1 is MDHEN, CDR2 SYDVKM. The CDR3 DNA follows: TGTGCCAGCAGTTCTCCGGGACTAGCCACCACAGATACGCAGTATTTT. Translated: CASSSPGLATTDTQYF.

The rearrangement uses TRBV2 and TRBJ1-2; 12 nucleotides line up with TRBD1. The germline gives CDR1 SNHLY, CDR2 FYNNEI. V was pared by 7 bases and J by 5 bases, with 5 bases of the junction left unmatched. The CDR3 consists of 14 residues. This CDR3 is CASTRDRGPYGYTF. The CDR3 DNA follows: TGTGCCAGCACCAGGGACAGGGGGCCGTATGGCTACACCTTC.